The 10 T cell receptor beta chains in this list originate from one sample, sequenced in a study of shared clonotypes between healthy human individuals (TCRdb year 2020). CD8 naive samples were obtained by positive selection for CCR7 among CD45RO-negative cells, yielding a CD45RA+CCR7+ population from which TemRA cells were excluded. Library generation was performed with the immunoSEQ multiplex PCR assay. TCRdb mirrors the immuneACCESS table, restricted to in-frame sequences. Some clones are absent from its copies; in checked studies, under half trace to an unresolved V gene, and the reason for the others is unknown. This sample has about 2.2 million clones in its table, and about 94% of those were observed once. Over 1.5% of the sample goes to the ten largest clones. Material for sequencing was naive CD8+ T cells from PBMCs. In the paper's terms, the cell subset or site label means: CD45RA+CCR7+. These receptors all stem from a man aged 18 to 35 in good health. Some clones in this sample may be carry-over from other donors' samples.

The chain combines TRBV11-2 with TRBJ2-1; D is undetermined. Germline values: CDR1 SGHAT, CDR2 FQNNGV. The V and J ends lost 1 base and 3 bases respectively, with 7 bases between them. The CDR3 has 14 amino acids. The CDR3 spells CASSLVGVYNEQFF. DNA of the CDR3: TGTGCCAGCAGCTTAGTTGGGGTCTACAATGAGCAGTTCTTC.

The gene calls are TRBV9 and TRBJ2-6; D uncertain. This CDR3 is 14 amino acids long. Germline CDR1 SGDLS, CDR2 YYNGEE. Deletions cut 5 bases from V and 0 bases from J, with 6 bases between. In nucleotides, the CDR3 is TGTGCCAGCAGAGACAACTCTGGGGCCAACGTCCTGACTTTC. Protein: CASRDNSGANVLTF.

This clone came up once. This chain uses TRBV19 with TRBJ2-2; no definite D call. V lost 8 bases and J lost 3, with 10 bases in between. The CDR3 length is 13 residues. Germline V CDR1 and CDR2: LNHDA, SQIVND (reference sequence). Written as DNA, the CDR3 is TGTGCCAGTGGCGCTTGGGACACCGGGGAGCTGTTTTTT. Amino acid sequence: CASGAWDTGELFF.

V usage is TRBV7-9 and J usage is TRBJ2-1, with D perhaps TRBD2 (5 bases). CDR1 and CDR2 from the germline V gene are SEHNR and FQNEAQ (reference sequence). The germline V and J ends were trimmed by 5 bases and 5 bases, with 10 bases remaining between them. The CDR3 sequence is 13 residues long. The CDR3 here is CASSPDLNNEQFF. The DNA for the CDR3 is TGTGCCAGCAGCCCGGACTTGAACAATGAGCAGTTCTTC.

The count of this clone is one. This rearrangement joins TRBV5-1 to TRBJ2-1, with TRBD2 matching over 7 bases. From germline, CDR1 is SGHRS and CDR2 YFSETQ. J lost 0 bases, V lost 1 base, and 7 bases had no gene match. CDR3 length: 17 residues. The CDR3 loop reads CASSLLPSGDSYNEQFF. The CDR3 nucleotides are TGCGCCAGCAGCTTGTTACCTAGCGGAGACTCCTACAATGAGCAGTTCTTC.

The V and J genes are TRBV5-3 and TRBJ1-3; no reliable D call. TRBV5-3 is marked as an open reading frame, function uncertain. CDR3 size: 13 residues. With 4 bases removed from V and 2 bases from J, the gap between germline ends came to 7 bases. The CDR3 DNA is TGTGCCAGAAGCCGGACGACTGGAAACACCATATATTTT. Encoded protein: CARSRTTGNTIYF.

The gene calls are TRBV27 and TRBJ2-7, with 10 bases matching TRBD1. With V trimmed by 7 bases and J by 1 base, 10 bases remained unmatched. CDR1 and CDR2 (germline): MNHEY, SMNVEV (reference sequence). CDR3 size: 16 residues. This CDR3 is CASKHLPGQGSYEQYF. The CDR3 nucleotides are TGTGCCAGCAAACACCTTCCGGGACAGGGGTCCTACGAGCAGTACTTC.

Remarks on this clone: Other DNA sequences within the sample encode an identical CDR3. The chain combines TRBV9 with TRBJ1-1; 7 bases match TRBD1. Germline-derived CDR1 and CDR2 are SGDLS and YYNGEE. The CDR3 totals 14 residues. The V and J ends lost 3 bases and 0 bases, in that order; junction bases with no gene match: 2. The CDR3 DNA is TGTGCCAGCAGCGGGGGACAGTTGAACACTGAAGCTTTCTTT. Translated, it gives CASSGGQLNTEAFF.

As for this clone: The sample holds other DNA sequences that translate to the same CDR3. V is TRBV9 and J is TRBJ1-2; no definite D call. CDR3 length: 12 residues. Looked up from germline, CDR1 is SGDLS and CDR2 is YYNGEE. Trimming left V 4 bases short and J 5 bases short, with 9 bases between. CDR3: CASSPPGYGYTF. In DNA form, the CDR3 reads TGTGCCAGCAGCCCTCCGGGGTATGGCTACACCTTC.

The chain is built from TRBV28 and TRBJ2-5; no clear D. The J call is doubtful: the DNA matches TRBJ2-7 better. Germline loops: CDR1 MDHEN, CDR2 SYDVKM. The CDR3 spans 12 residues. CDR3 DNA: TGTGCCAGCAGTTGGACCGAAGGCGAGCAGTACTTC. Translated: CASSWTEGEQYF.